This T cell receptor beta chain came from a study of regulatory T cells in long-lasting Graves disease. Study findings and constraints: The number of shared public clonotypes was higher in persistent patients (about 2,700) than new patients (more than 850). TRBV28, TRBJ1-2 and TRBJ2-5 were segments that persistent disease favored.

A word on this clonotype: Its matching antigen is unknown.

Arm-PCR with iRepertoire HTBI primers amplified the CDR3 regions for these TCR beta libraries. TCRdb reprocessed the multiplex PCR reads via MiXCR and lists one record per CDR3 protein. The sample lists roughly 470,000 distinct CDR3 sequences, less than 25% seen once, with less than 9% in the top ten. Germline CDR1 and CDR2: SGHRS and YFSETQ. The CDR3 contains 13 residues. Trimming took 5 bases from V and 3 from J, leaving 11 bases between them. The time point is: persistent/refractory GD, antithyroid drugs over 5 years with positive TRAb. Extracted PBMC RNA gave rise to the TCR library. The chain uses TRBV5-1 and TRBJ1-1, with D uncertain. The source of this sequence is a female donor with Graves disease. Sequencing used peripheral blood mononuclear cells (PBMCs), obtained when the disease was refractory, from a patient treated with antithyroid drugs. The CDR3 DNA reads TGCGCCAGCAGAACCACAGTGGACACTGAAGCTTTCTTT. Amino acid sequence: CASRTTVDTEAFF.